This note documents a single T cell receptor (beta chain) sequence. Measured with immunoSEQ multiplex PCR; TCRdb has only the in-frame clones, and not every one. The table records tens of thousands of clones, around 90% of them present only once. The CDR3 loop spans 13 amino acids. Per germline, CDR1 MNHEY and CDR2 SMNVEV (reference sequence). Trimming stripped 3 bases from V and 7 bases from J, with 10 bases between. These data come from a study of T cell changes during pregnancy in multiple sclerosis. The receptor's source is a female donor with multiple sclerosis, enrolled in a pregnancy study. The V gene is TRBV27, the J gene TRBJ2-1, with a possible D match to TRBD2 (5 bases). The material sequenced was peripheral blood, taken in the first trimester of pregnancy. CDR3 DNA sequence: TGTGCCAGCAGTTTTTTAGGAGGAAATGAGCAGTTCTTC. It is translated as CASSFLGGNEQFF.